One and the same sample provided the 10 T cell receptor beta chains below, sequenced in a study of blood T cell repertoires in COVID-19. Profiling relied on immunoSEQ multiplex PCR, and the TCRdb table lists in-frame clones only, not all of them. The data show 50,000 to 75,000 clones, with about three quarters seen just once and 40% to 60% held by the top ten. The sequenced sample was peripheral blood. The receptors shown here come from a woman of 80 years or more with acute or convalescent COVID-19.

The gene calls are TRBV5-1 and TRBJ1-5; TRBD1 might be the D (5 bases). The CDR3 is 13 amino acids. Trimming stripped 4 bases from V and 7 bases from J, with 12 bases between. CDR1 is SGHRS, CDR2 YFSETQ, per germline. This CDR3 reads CASSGQGGQPQHF. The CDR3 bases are TGCGCCAGCAGCGGGCAGGGTGGACAGCCCCAGCATTTT.

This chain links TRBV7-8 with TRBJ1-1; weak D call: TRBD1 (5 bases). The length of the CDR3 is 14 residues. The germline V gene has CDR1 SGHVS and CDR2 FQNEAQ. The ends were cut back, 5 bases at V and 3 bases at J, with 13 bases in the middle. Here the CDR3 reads CASSLTALDTEAFF. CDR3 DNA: TGTGCCAGCAGCCTGACAGCCCTGGACACTGAAGCTTTCTTT.

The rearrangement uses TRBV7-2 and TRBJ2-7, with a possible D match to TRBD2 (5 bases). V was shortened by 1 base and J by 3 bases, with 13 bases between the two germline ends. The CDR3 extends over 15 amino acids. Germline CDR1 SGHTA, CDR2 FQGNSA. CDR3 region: CASSLGGPIGYEQYF. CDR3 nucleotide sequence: TGTGCCAGCAGCTTAGGCGGGCCCATCGGCTACGAGCAGTACTTC.

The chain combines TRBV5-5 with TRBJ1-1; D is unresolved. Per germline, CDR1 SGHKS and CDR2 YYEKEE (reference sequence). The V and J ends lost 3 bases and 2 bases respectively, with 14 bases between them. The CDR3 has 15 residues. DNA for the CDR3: TGTGCCAGCAGCTCGGGTGGATGGGTAAACACTGAAGCTTTCTTT. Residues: CASSSGGWVNTEAFF.

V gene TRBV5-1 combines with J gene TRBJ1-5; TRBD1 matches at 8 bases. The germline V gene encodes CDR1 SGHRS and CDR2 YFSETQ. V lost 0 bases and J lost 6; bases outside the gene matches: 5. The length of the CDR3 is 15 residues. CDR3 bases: TGCGCCAGCAGCTTGGATACAGGGGGTCGTCAGCCCCAGCATTTT. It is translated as CASSLDTGGRQPQHF. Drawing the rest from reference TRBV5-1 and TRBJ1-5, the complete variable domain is KAGVTQTPRYLIKTRGQQVTLSCSPISGHRSVSWYQQTPGQGLQFLFEYFSETQRNKGNFPGRFSGRQFSNSRSEMNVSTLELGDSALYLCASSLDTGGRQPQHFGDGTRLSIL.

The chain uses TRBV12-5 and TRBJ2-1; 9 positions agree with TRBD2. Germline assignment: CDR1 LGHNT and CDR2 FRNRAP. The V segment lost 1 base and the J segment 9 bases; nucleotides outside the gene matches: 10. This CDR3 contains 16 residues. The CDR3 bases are TGTGCTAGTGGTTTGGATCTTAGCGGGAGCCTTAGTGAGCAGTTCTTC. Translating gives CASGLDLSGSLSEQFF.

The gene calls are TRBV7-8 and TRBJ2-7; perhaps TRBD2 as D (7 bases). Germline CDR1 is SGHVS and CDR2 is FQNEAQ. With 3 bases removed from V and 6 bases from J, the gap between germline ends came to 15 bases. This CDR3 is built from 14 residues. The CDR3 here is CASSFEGGGREQYF. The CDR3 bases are TGTGCCAGCAGCTTTGAGGGAGGGGGTCGCGAGCAGTACTTC.

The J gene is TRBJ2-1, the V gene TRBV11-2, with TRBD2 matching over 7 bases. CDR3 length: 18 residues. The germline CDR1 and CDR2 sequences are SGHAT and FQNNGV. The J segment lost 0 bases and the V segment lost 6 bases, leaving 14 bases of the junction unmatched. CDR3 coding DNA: TGTGCCAGCAGGTCCTCTTGGGGGGGGAGAAACTCCTACAATGAGCAGTTCTTC. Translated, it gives CASRSSWGGRNSYNEQFF.

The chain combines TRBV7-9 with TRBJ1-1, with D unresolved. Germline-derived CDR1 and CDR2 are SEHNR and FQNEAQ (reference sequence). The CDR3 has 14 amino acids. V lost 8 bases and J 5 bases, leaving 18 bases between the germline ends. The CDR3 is CASWGSGSRTEAFF. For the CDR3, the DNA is TGTGCCAGCTGGGGTTCCGGGAGTCGGACTGAAGCTTTCTTT.

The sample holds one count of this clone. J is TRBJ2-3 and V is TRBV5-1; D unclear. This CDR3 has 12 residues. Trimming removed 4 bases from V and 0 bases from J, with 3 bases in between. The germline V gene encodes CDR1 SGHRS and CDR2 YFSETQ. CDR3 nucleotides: TGCGCCAGCAGCCTGAGCACAGATACGCAGTATTTT. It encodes CASSLSTDTQYF.